This is a list of T cell receptor beta chains from one sample in a study of persistence of HIV-infected CD4 T cells. Clones were sequenced by immunoSEQ multiplex PCR, and TCRdb holds only the in-frame ones, with some missing. The table includes tens of thousands of clones, roughly four fifths detected once. Antigens for these TCRs are unknown. Sequenced material: CD4+ T cells sorted from PBMCs after 18-hour stimulation, taken from a patient who received antiretroviral therapy. These receptors originate from an adult man with HIV who was CMV-seropositive. Both conserved end residues are part of each CDR3. The D gene is left open where the match is weak. Clone size appears in some rows only: once, few, many, or a class for an expanded clone.

V: TRBV15
size: .
length: 16
D: .
J: TRBJ1-6
CDR3: CATSSLSTDTNSPLHF
DNA: TGTGCCACCAGCAGCCTCTCGACAGACACTAATTCACCCCTCCACTTT

V: TRBV5-1
size: .
length: 14
D: .
J: TRBJ2-5
CDR3: CASSLGHLSETQYF
DNA: TGCGCCAGCAGCCTTGGACACCTATCAGAGACCCAGTACTTC

V: TRBV12-3/TRBV12-4
size: .
length: 13
D: .
J: TRBJ2-7
CDR3: CASSSRRPYEQYF
DNA: TGTGCCAGCAGCTCGCGAAGACCTTACGAGCAGTACTTC

V: TRBV6-6
size: .
length: 13
D: .
J: TRBJ2-5
CDR3: CASSSHREETQYF
DNA: TGTGCCAGCAGTTCTCACAGGGAAGAGACCCAGTACTTC

V: TRBV15
size: .
length: 16
D: .
J: TRBJ2-7
CDR3: CATSSRTGISAYEQYF
DNA: TGTGCCACCAGCAGCCGCACAGGGATTAGTGCCTACGAGCAGTACTTC

V: TRBV7-8
size: .
length: 15
D: .
J: TRBJ1-1
CDR3: CASSSRGQMNTEAFF
DNA: TGTGCCAGCAGCTCACGTGGACAGATGAACACTGAAGCTTTCTTT

V: TRBV4-2
size: few
length: 16
D: .
J: TRBJ1-3
CDR3: CASSQFTGYSGNTIYF
DNA: TGTGCCAGCAGCCAGTTTACAGGGTACTCTGGAAACACCATATATTTT

V: TRBV7-2
size: once
length: 15
D: TRBD1
J: TRBJ2-7
CDR3: CASSLGGTGVAEQYF
DNA: TGTGCCAGCAGCTTAGGGGGGACAGGGGTGGCCGAGCAGTACTTC

V: TRBV5-6
size: .
length: 17
D: .
J: TRBJ2-7
CDR3: CASSLNIRSLYHYEQYF
DNA: TGTGCCAGCAGCTTGAATATCCGGTCGCTTTATCACTACGAGCAGTACTTC

V: TRBV6-4
size: .
length: 13
D: .
J: TRBJ1-5
CDR3: CASSEARGQPQHF
DNA: TGTGCCAGCAGTGAGGCCAGGGGCCAGCCCCAGCATTTT

V: TRBV30
size: .
length: 15
D: .
J: TRBJ2-5
CDR3: CAWSVLGQGGETQYF
DNA: TGTGCCTGGAGTGTACTTGGACAGGGAGGGGAGACCCAGTACTTC

V: TRBV18
size: .
length: 15
D: .
J: TRBJ1-6
CDR3: CASSSNRAQSSPLHF
DNA: TGTGCCAGCTCATCGAACAGGGCTCAGAGTTCACCCCTCCACTTT

V: TRBV15
size: .
length: 14
D: .
J: TRBJ1-5
CDR3: CATGAGRQQQPQHF
DNA: TGTGCCACCGGGGCAGGGAGGCAGCAGCAGCCCCAGCATTTT

V: TRBV19
size: once
length: 13
D: .
J: TRBJ2-7
CDR3: CASSNDRSYEQYF
DNA: TGTGCCAGTAGTAACGACAGATCCTACGAGCAGTACTTC

V: TRBV5-1
size: .
length: 14
D: TRBD1
J: TRBJ1-2
CDR3: CASKGQGLSYGYTF
DNA: TGCGCCAGCAAGGGACAGGGGCTCAGCTATGGCTACACCTTC

V: TRBV4-1
size: few
length: 16
D: TRBD1
J: TRBJ1-3
CDR3: CASSQDVPGGRNTIYF
DNA: TGCGCCAGCAGCCAAGATGTCCCAGGGGGCCGAAACACCATATATTTT

V: TRBV3-1/TRBV3-2
size: .
length: 16
D: .
J: TRBJ1-1
CDR3: CASSQRATGANTEAFF
DNA: TGTGCCAGCAGCCAACGCGCGACAGGAGCGAACACTGAAGCTTTCTTT

V: TRBV7-2
size: .
length: 16
D: TRBD2
J: TRBJ2-5
CDR3: CASSSGLAGGRETQYF
DNA: TGTGCCAGCAGCTCGGGACTAGCGGGGGGGCGGGAGACCCAGTACTTC

V: TRBV5-4
size: .
length: 13
D: .
J: TRBJ2-5
CDR3: CASSPTQQETQYF
DNA: TGTGCCAGCAGCCCGACACAGCAAGAGACCCAGTACTTC

V: TRBV3-1/TRBV3-2
size: few
length: 14
D: TRBD1
J: TRBJ1-4
CDR3: CASSRQGSNEKLFF
DNA: TGTGCCAGCAGCCGACAGGGGTCTAATGAAAAACTGTTTTTT

V: TRBV6-2/TRBV6-3
size: .
length: 14
D: .
J: TRBJ1-5
CDR3: CASSLRDSNQPQHF
DNA: TGTGCCAGCAGTCTAAGGGATAGCAATCAGCCCCAGCATTTT

V: TRBV5-1
size: .
length: 16
D: TRBD1
J: TRBJ1-1
CDR3: CASSLWGTSGGTEAFF
DNA: TGCGCCAGCAGCTTGTGGGGAACCTCAGGGGGCACTGAAGCTTTCTTT

V: TRBV7-2
size: once
length: 15
D: TRBD2
J: TRBJ2-7
CDR3: CASSLAGGGSYEQYF
DNA: TGTGCCAGCAGCTTAGCGGGCGGGGGCTCCTACGAGCAGTACTTC

V: TRBV5-1
size: .
length: 13
D: .
J: TRBJ2-5
CDR3: CASSGLTRETQYF
DNA: TGCGCCAGCAGCGGACTTACGAGAGAGACCCAGTACTTC

V: TRBV7-9
size: .
length: 15
D: .
J: TRBJ1-6
CDR3: CASSSTGTSNSPLHF
DNA: TGTGCCAGCAGCTCGACAGGAACTTCAAATTCACCCCTCCACTTT

V: TRBV28
size: .
length: 14
D: TRBD1
J: TRBJ1-5
CDR3: CATSGTGFVQPQHF
DNA: TGTGCCACCTCCGGGACAGGGTTTGTTCAGCCCCAGCATTTT

V: TRBV5-1
size: .
length: 13
D: .
J: TRBJ2-7
CDR3: CASSLLGTYEQYF
DNA: TGCGCCAGCAGCTTGTTGGGGACCTACGAGCAGTACTTC

V: TRBV24-1
size: .
length: 16
D: TRBD2
J: TRBJ2-3
CDR3: CATSDPSGGAHDTQYF
DNA: TGTGCCACCAGTGATCCTAGCGGGGGGGCACACGATACGCAGTATTTT

V: TRBV29-1
size: few
length: 11
D: TRBD1
J: TRBJ1-2
CDR3: CSAGQGGGYTF
DNA: TGCAGCGCAGGACAGGGCGGTGGCTACACCTTC

V: TRBV7-2
size: .
length: 14
D: .
J: TRBJ2-7
CDR3: CASGTAQGPLEQYF
DNA: TGTGCCAGCGGCACTGCTCAGGGCCCCTTGGAGCAGTACTTC

V: TRBV4-3
size: .
length: 15
D: .
J: TRBJ1-2
CDR3: CASSQEGRGDYGYTF
DNA: TGCGCCAGCAGCCAAGAAGGCCGGGGCGACTATGGCTACACCTTC

V: TRBV2
size: .
length: 14
D: TRBD1
J: TRBJ2-2
CDR3: CASRGTGALGELFF
DNA: TGTGCCAGCCGGGGGACAGGTGCTTTGGGGGAGCTGTTTTTT

V: TRBV7-2
size: .
length: 14
D: TRBD1
J: TRBJ1-6
CDR3: CASSLRQGISPLHF
DNA: TGTGCCAGCAGCTTACGACAGGGGATTTCACCCCTCCACTTT

V: TRBV5-4
size: .
length: 15
D: .
J: TRBJ2-1
CDR3: CASSLRLSSYNEQFF
DNA: TGTGCCAGCAGCTTGAGGCTTAGCTCCTACAATGAGCAGTTCTTC

V: TRBV6-2/TRBV6-3
size: .
length: 17
D: TRBD1
J: TRBJ2-4
CDR3: CASSSGTGARRRNIQYF
DNA: TGTGCCAGCAGTTCCGGGACAGGGGCCCGACGGAGAAACATTCAGTACTTC

V: TRBV9
size: .
length: 15
D: .
J: TRBJ2-6
CDR3: CASSVKGAGANVLTF
DNA: TGTGCCAGCAGCGTAAAAGGAGCTGGGGCCAACGTCCTGACTTTC

V: TRBV10-2
size: .
length: 12
D: .
J: TRBJ2-1
CDR3: CASSGTYNEQFF
DNA: TGCGCCAGTTCGGGGACGTACAATGAGCAGTTCTTC

V: TRBV5-1
size: .
length: 18
D: TRBD2
J: TRBJ2-1
CDR3: CASSLVASGGARGHEQFF
DNA: TGCGCCAGCAGCTTGGTGGCTAGCGGGGGGGCCCGTGGCCATGAGCAGTTCTTC

V: TRBV7-6
size: .
length: 15
D: .
J: TRBJ2-7
CDR3: CASSATPGSSYEQYF
DNA: TGTGCCAGCAGCGCCACGCCGGGCTCATCCTACGAGCAGTACTTC

V: TRBV4-3
size: few
length: 17
D: .
J: TRBJ2-1
CDR3: CASSQHTNREFSNEQFF
DNA: TGCGCCAGCAGCCAACATACAAACAGGGAATTTAGTAATGAGCAGTTCTTC

V: TRBV5-8
size: .
length: 14
D: .
J: TRBJ2-5
CDR3: CASSTDSPQETQYF
DNA: TGTGCCAGCAGCACGGACAGTCCACAAGAGACCCAGTACTTC

V: TRBV27
size: .
length: 16
D: .
J: TRBJ2-1
CDR3: CASTSRNRDFYNEQFF
DNA: TGTGCCAGCACCTCTCGTAACAGGGATTTCTACAATGAGCAGTTCTTC

V: TRBV28
size: .
length: 17
D: .
J: TRBJ1-4
CDR3: CASSWAYGSATNEKLFF
DNA: TGTGCCAGCAGTTGGGCGTATGGGAGTGCAACTAATGAAAAACTGTTTTTT

V: TRBV28
size: .
length: 15
D: .
J: TRBJ1-2
CDR3: CASSSRRQPHPGDTF
DNA: TGTGCCAGCAGTTCTCGGAGGCAGCCCCACCCCGGGGACACCTTC

V: TRBV9
size: .
length: 14
D: .
J: TRBJ1-2
CDR3: CASSDMNPNYGYTF
DNA: TGTGCCAGCAGCGACATGAATCCTAACTATGGCTACACCTTC

V: TRBV18
size: few
length: 15
D: TRBD1
J: TRBJ1-1
CDR3: CASSPPGTAGTEAFF
DNA: TGTGCCAGCTCACCACCCGGGACAGCGGGCACTGAAGCTTTCTTT

V: TRBV19
size: once
length: 19
D: .
J: TRBJ1-3
CDR3: CASSPALGAGSSTGNTIYF
DNA: TGTGCCAGTAGTCCCGCTTTGGGCGCTGGCAGCTCCACTGGAAACACCATATATTTT

V: TRBV28
size: .
length: 17
D: TRBD1
J: TRBJ1-1
CDR3: CASRKTGTGIKNTEAFF
DNA: TGTGCCAGCAGAAAAACCGGGACAGGGATTAAGAACACTGAAGCTTTCTTT

V: TRBV2
size: .
length: 15
D: .
J: TRBJ2-2
CDR3: CASRGASANTGELFF
DNA: TGTGCCAGCAGGGGGGCCAGCGCGAACACCGGGGAGCTGTTTTTT

V: TRBV5-1
size: .
length: 14
D: .
J: TRBJ2-7
CDR3: CASSLESKRDEQYF
DNA: TGCGCCAGCAGCTTGGAGTCTAAGCGGGACGAGCAGTACTTC

V: TRBV9
size: .
length: 13
D: .
J: TRBJ2-7
CDR3: CASSVVMGGEQYF
DNA: TGTGCCAGCAGCGTAGTAATGGGGGGCGAGCAGTACTTC

V: TRBV2
size: .
length: 13
D: .
J: TRBJ2-5
CDR3: CASGQGSTETQYF
DNA: TGTGCCAGCGGCCAGGGGTCGACGGAGACCCAGTACTTC

V: TRBV24-1
size: .
length: 15
D: TRBD1
J: TRBJ2-3
CDR3: CATSDFGTGADTQYF
DNA: TGTGCCACCAGTGACTTCGGGACAGGGGCAGATACGCAGTATTTT

V: TRBV9
size: once
length: 15
D: .
J: TRBJ1-3
CDR3: CASSSRSGAGNTIYF
DNA: TGTGCCAGCAGCTCACGATCTGGGGCTGGAAACACCATATATTTT